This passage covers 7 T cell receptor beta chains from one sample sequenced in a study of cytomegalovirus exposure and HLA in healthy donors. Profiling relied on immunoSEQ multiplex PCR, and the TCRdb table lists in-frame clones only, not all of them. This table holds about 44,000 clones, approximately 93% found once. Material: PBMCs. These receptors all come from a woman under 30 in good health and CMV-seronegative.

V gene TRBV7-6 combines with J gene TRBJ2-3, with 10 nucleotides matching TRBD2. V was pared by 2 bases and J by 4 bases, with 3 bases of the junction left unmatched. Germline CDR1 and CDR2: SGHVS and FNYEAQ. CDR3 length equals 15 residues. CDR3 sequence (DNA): TGTGCCAGCAGCTTAATGACTAGCGGGCCAGATACGCAGTATTTT. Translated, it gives CASSLMTSGPDTQYF.

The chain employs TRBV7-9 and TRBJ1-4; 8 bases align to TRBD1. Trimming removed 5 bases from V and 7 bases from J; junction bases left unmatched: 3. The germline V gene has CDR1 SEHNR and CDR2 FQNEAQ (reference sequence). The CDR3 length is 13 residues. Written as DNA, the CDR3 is TGTGCCAGCAGCCCCGGACAGGGTGAAAAACTGTTTTTT. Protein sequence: CASSPGQGEKLFF.

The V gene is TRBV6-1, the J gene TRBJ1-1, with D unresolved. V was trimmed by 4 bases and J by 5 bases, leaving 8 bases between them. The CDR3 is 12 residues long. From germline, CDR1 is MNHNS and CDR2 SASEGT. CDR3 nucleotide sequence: TGTGCCAGCAGTGCGGGGAGGACTGAAGCTTTCTTT. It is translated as CASSAGRTEAFF.

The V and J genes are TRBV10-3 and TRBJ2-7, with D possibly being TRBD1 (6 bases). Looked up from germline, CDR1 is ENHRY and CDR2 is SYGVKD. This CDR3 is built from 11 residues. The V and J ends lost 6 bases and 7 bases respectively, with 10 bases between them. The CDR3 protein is CAISPGTEQYF. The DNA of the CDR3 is TGTGCCATCAGCCCCGGGACAGAGCAGTACTTC.

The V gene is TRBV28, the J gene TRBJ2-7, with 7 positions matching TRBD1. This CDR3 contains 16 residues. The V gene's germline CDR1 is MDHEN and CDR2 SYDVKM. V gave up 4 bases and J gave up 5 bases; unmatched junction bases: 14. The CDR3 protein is CASSSPGGRGTDEQYF. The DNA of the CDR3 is TGTGCCAGCAGTTCTCCCGGCGGCAGGGGGACCGACGAGCAGTACTTC.

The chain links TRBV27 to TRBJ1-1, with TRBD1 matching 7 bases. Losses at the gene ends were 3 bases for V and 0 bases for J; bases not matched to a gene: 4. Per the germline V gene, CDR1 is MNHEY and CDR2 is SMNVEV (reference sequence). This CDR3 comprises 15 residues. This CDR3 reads CASSFDRAVNTEAFF. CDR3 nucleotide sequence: TGTGCCAGCAGTTTTGACAGGGCCGTGAACACTGAAGCTTTCTTT.

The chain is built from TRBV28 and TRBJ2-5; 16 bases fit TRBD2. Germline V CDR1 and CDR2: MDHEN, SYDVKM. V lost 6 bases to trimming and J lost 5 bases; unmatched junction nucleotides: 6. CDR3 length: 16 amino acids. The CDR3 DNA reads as TGTGCCAGCAGGGGGACTAGCGGGAGGGCCGAGGAGACCCAGTACTTC. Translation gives CASRGTSGRAEETQYF. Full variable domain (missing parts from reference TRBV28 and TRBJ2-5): DVKVTQSSRYLVKRTGEKVFLECVQDMDHENMFWYRQDPGLGLRLIYFSYDVKMKEKGDIPEGYSVSREKKERFSLILESASTNQTSMYLCASRGTSGRAEETQYFGPGTRLLVL.